This T cell receptor (beta chain) was obtained from a study of cytomegalovirus exposure and HLA in healthy donors. Germline V gives CDR1 SGHRS, CDR2 YFSETQ. This CDR3 is built from 16 residues. Losses at the gene ends were 6 bases for V and 1 base for J; bases not matched to a gene: 9. General study points: HLA allele associations emerged for about 16,000 TCR beta sequences in a later analysis, at 0.05 false discovery rate.

As for this clone: As yet, its antigen is unknown.

A multiplex PCR was run with 60 Vbeta primers and 13 Jbeta primers. Original processing methods: Among the unique TCR beta chains that a later analysis counted, about 84 million in all, about 12 million were shared. TCRdb keeps only in-frame clones here, not all; method: immunoSEQ multiplex PCR. The D gene and trimming were derived from the DNA, and the V and J assignments and clone size from that table. The table has about 140,000 clones, 70% to 85% seen once. The material sequenced was PBMCs. The TCR comes from a young man in good health and CMV-seropositive. The chain joins TRBV5-1 to TRBJ1-1, with 10 bases lining up with TRBD1. CDR3 protein: CASKRTGGGTNTEAFF. CDR3 DNA sequence: TGCGCCAGCAAAAGGACAGGGGGTGGTACGAACACTGAAGCTTTCTTT.